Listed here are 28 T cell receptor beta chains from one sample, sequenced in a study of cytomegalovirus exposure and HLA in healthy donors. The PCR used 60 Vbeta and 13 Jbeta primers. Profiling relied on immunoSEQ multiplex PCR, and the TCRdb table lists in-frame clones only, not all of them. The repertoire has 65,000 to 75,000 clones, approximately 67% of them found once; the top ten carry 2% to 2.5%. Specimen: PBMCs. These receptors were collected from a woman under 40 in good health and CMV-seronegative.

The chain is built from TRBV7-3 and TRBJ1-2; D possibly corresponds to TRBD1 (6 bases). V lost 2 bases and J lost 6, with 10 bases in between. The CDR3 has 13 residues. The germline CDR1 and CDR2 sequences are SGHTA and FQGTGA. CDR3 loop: CASSLARTDGYTF. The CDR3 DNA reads TGTGCCAGCAGCTTAGCTAGGACAGATGGCTACACCTTC.

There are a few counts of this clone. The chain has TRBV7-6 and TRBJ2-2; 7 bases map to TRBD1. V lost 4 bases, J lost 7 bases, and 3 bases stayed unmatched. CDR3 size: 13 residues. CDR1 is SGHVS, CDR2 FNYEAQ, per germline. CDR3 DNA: TGTGCCAGCAGCTCACAGGGGAACGGGGAGCTGTTTTTT. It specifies CASSSQGNGELFF.

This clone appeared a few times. CDR3 sequence (DNA): TGTGCCAGCAGCTCCTTTCGGTCCTACAATGAGCAGTTCTTC. It specifies CASSSFRSYNEQFF. This chain connects TRBV11-3 to TRBJ2-1; no clear D gene. V lost 4 bases and J lost 1, with 8 bases in between. The germline CDR1 and CDR2 sequences are SGHNT and YENEEA. This CDR3 is 14 amino acids long.

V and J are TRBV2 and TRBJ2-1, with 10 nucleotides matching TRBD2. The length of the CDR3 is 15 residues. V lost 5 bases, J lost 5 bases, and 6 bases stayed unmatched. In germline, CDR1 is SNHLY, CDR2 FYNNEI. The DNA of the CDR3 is TGTGCCAGCAGTACGAGCGGGGGGGCCCACAATGAGCAGTTCTTC. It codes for CASSTSGGAHNEQFF.

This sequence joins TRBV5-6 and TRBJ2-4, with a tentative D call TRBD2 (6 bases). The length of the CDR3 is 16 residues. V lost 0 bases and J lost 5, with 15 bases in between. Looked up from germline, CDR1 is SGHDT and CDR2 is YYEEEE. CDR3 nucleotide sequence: TGTGCCAGCAGCTTGGATCGGCGGCGGGGAGAAAACATTCAGTACTTC. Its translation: CASSLDRRRGENIQYF.

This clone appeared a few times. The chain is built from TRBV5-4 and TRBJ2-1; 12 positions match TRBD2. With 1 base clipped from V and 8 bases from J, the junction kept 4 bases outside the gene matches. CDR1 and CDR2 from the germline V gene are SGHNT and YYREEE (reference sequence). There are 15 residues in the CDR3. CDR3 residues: CASSLRLAGDDEQFF. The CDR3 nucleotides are TGTGCCAGCAGCTTGCGACTAGCGGGGGACGATGAGCAGTTCTTC.

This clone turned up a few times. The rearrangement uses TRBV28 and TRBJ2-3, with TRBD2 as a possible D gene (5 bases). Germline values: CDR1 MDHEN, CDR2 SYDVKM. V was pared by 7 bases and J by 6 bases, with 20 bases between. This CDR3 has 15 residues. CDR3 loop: CASTPGKGELDTQYF. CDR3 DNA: TGTGCCAGCACCCCGGGGAAGGGCGAGCTCGATACGCAGTATTTT.

The CDR3 DNA follows: TGTGCCAGCAGCCATGGGGGGGGATCCTACGAGCAGTACTTC. Its translation is CASSHGGGSYEQYF. This chain uses TRBV4-2 with TRBJ2-7, with 7 nucleotides matching TRBD2. Germline CDR1 reads LGHNA; CDR2 reads YNFKEQ. J gave up 1 base and V 3 bases, and 3 bases lay outside the gene matches. The CDR3 covers 14 residues.

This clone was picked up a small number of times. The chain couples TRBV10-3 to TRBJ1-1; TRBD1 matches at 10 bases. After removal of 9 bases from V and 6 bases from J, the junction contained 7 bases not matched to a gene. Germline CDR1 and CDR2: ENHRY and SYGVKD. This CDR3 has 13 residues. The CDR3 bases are TGTGCCATTCGGGACAGGGGAGACCCTGAAGCTTTCTTT. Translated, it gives CAIRDRGDPEAFF.

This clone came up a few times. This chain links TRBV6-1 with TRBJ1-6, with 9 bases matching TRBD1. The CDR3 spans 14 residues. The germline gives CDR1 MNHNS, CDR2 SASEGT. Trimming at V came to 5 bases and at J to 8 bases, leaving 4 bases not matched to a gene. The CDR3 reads CASSWTGEDSPLHF. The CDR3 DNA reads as TGTGCCAGCAGTTGGACAGGGGAGGATTCACCCCTCCACTTT.

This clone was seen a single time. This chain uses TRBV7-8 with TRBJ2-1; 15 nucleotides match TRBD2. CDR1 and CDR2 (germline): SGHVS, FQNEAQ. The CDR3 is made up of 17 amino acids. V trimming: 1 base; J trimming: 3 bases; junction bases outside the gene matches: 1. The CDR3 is CASSLGGLAGGYNEQFF. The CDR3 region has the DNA TGTGCCAGCAGCTTAGGGGGACTAGCGGGAGGCTACAATGAGCAGTTCTTC.

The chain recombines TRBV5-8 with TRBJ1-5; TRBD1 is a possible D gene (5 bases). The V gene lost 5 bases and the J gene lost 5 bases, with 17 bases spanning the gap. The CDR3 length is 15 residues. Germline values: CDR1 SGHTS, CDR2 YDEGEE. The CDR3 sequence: CASSSWGRNYQPQHF. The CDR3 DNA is TGTGCCAGCAGTTCCTGGGGCAGAAATTATCAGCCCCAGCATTTT.

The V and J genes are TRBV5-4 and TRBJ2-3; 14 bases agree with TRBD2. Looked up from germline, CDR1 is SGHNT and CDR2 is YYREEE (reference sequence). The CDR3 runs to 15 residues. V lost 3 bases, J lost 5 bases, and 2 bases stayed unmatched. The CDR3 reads CASSWGLAGEDTQYF. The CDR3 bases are TGTGCCAGCAGCTGGGGACTAGCGGGGGAAGATACGCAGTATTTT. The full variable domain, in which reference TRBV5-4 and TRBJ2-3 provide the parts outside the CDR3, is ETGVTQSPTHLIKTRGQQVTLRCSSQSGHNTVSWYQQALGQGPQFIFQYYREEENGRGNFPPRFSGLQFPNYSSELNVNALELDDSALYLCASSWGLAGEDTQYFGPGTRLTVL.

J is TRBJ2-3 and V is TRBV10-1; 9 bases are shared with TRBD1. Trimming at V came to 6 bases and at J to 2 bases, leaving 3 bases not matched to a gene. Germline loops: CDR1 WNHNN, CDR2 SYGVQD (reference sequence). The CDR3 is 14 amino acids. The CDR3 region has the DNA TGCGCCAGCAGGACAGGGGGTCTCACAGATACGCAGTATTTT. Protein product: CASRTGGLTDTQYF.

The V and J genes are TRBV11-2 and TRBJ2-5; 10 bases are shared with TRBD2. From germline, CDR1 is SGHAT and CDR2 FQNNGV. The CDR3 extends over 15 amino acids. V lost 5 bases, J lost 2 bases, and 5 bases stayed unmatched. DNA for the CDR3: TGTGCCAGCAGCCCCCCACTAGCGGGGCAAGAGACCCAGTACTTC. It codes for CASSPPLAGQETQYF. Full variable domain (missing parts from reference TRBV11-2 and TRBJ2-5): EAGVAQSPRYKIIEKRQSVAFWCNPISGHATLYWYQQILGQGPKLLIQFQNNGVVDDSQLPKDRFSAERLKGVDSTLKIQPAKLEDSAVYLCASSPPLAGQETQYFGPGTRLLVL.

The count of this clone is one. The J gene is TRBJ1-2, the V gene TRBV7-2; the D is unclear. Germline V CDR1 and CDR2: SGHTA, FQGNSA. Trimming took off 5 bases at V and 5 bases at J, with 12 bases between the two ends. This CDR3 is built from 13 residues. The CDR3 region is CASSLAPGYGYTF. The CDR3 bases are TGTGCCAGCAGCCTTGCCCCGGGATATGGCTACACCTTC. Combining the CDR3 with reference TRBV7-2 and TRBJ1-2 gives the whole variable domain GAGVSQSPSNKVTEKGKDVELRCDPISGHTALYWYRQSLGQGLEFLIYFQGNSAPDKSGLPSDRFSAERTGGSVSTLTIQRTQQEDSAVYLCASSLAPGYGYTFGSGTRLTVV.

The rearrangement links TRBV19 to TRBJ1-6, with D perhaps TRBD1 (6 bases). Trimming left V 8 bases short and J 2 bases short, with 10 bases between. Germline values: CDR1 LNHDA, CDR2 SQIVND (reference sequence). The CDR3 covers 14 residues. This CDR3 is CASGQTPYNSPLHF. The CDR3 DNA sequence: TGTGCCAGTGGACAGACACCCTATAATTCACCCCTCCACTTT.

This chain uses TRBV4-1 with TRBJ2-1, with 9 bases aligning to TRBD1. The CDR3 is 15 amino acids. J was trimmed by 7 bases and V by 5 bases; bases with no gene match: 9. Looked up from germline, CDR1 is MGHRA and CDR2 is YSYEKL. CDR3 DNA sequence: TGCGCCAGCAGCGACCGACAGGGGGGCCTGAATGAGCAGTTCTTC. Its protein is CASSDRQGGLNEQFF.

Here the CDR3 reads CASSRLGQGYSGNTIYF. For the CDR3, the DNA is TGTGCCAGCAGCCGACTCGGACAGGGGTACTCTGGAAACACCATATATTTT. The chain joins TRBV5-4 to TRBJ1-3; 9 bases map to TRBD1. The germline V gene encodes CDR1 SGHNT and CDR2 YYREEE (reference sequence). There are 17 residues in the CDR3. The J segment lost 0 bases and the V segment lost 4 bases, leaving 8 bases of the junction unmatched.

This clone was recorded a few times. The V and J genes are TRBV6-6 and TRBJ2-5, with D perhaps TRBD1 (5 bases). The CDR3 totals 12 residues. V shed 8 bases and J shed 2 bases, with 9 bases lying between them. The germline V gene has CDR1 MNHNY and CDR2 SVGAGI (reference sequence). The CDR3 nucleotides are TGTGCCAGCTGCAGGGATCAAGAGACCCAGTACTTC. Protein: CASCRDQETQYF.

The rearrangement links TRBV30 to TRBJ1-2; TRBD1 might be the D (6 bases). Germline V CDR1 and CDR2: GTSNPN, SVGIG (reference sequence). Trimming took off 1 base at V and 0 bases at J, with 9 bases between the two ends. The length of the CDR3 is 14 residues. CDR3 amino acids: CAWSGDTSNYGYTF. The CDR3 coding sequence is TGTGCCTGGAGTGGGGACACCTCTAACTATGGCTACACCTTC. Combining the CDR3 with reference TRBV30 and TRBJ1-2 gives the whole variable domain SQTIHQWPATLVQPVGSPLSLECTVEGTSNPNLYWYRQAAGRGLQLLFYSVGIGQISSEVPQNLSASRPQDRQFILSSKKLLLSDSGFYLCAWSGDTSNYGYTFGSGTRLTVV.

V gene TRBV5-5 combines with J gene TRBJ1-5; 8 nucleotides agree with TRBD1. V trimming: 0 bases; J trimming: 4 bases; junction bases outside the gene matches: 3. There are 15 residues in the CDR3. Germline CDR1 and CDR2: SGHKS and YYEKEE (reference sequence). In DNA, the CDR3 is TGTGCCAGCAGCTTGGACACAGGGGGGAATCAGCCCCAGCATTTT. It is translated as CASSLDTGGNQPQHF. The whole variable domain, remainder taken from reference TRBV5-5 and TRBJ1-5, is DAGVTQSPTHLIKTRGQQVTLRCSPISGHKSVSWYQQVLGQGPQFIFQYYEKEERGRGNFPDRFSARQFPNYSSELNVNALLLGDSALYLCASSLDTGGNQPQHFGDGTRLSIL.

CDR3 nucleotides: TGTGCCAGCAGCTTAAGGGGGGGGTTGTCGCCATACAATGAGCAGTTCTTC. The encoded protein is CASSLRGGLSPYNEQFF. The chain couples TRBV7-3 to TRBJ2-1; 7 bases fit TRBD2. Germline V gene data show CDR1 as SGHTA and CDR2 as FQGTGA. The CDR3 is 17 amino acids. Trimming took 1 base from V and 4 from J; bases not matched to a gene: 10.

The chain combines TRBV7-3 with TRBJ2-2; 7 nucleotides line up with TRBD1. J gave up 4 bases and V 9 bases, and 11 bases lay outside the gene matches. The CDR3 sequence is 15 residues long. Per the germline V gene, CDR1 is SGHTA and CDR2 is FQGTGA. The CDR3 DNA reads TGTGCCAGTAAAAAAGGGGGCAGGGGCACCGGGGAGCTGTTTTTT. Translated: CASKKGGRGTGELFF. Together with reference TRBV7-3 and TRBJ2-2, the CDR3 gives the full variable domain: GAGVSQTPSNKVTEKGKYVELRCDPISGHTALYWYRQSLGQGPEFLIYFQGTGAADDSGLPNDRFFAVRPEGSVSTLKIQRTERGDSAVYLCASKKGGRGTGELFFGEGSRLTVL.

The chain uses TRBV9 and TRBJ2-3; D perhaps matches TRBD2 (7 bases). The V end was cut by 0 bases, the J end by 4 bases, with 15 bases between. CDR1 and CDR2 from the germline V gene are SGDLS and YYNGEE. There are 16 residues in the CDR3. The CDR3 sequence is CASSVEGGGGADTQYF. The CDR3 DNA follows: TGTGCCAGCAGCGTAGAAGGGGGGGGAGGGGCAGATACGCAGTATTTT.

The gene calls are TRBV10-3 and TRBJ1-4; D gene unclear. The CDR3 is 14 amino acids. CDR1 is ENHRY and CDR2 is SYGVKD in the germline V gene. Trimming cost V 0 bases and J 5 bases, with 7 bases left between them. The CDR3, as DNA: TGTGCCATCAGTGAGTCCCCAGGAAATGAAAAACTGTTTTTT. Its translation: CAISESPGNEKLFF.

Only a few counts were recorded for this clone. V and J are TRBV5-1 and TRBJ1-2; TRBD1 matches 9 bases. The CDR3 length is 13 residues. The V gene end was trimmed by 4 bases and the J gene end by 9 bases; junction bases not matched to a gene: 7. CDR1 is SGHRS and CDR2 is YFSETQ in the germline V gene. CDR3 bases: TGCGCCAGCAGCCCCTGGACAGGGGATAGCTACACCTTC. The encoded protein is CASSPWTGDSYTF.

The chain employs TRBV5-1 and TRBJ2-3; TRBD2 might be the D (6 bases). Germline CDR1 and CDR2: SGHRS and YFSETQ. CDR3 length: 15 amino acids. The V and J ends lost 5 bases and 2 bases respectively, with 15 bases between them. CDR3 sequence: CASRSGGTFTDTQYF. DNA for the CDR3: TGCGCCAGCAGGTCTGGAGGGACTTTCACAGATACGCAGTATTTT.